The 8 T cell receptor beta chains given below trace back to one sample, sequenced in a study of blood T cell repertoires in COVID-19. Assay: immunoSEQ multiplex PCR; the TCRdb copy retains only in-frame clones and omits some. The table shows over 250,000 clones, with around 90% occurring only once. Sequencing was done on a sample of PBMCs or T cells enriched from blood (not recorded which). The receptors originated from a woman under 40 who had recovered from COVID-19.

The chain couples TRBV25-1 to TRBJ2-7, with 7 bases identical to TRBD2. Trimming at V came to 1 base and at J to 5 bases, leaving 5 bases not matched to a gene. The CDR3 is made up of 14 amino acids. Per germline, CDR1 MGHDK and CDR2 SYGVNS. The CDR3 is CASSESGGRDEQYF. Written as DNA, the CDR3 is TGTGCCAGCAGTGAATCGGGGGGTAGGGACGAGCAGTACTTC.

The chain couples TRBV30 to TRBJ1-5, with TRBD1 matching over 7 bases. This CDR3 spans 14 amino acids. Germline loops: CDR1 GTSNPN, CDR2 SVGIG (reference sequence). Trimming at V came to 3 bases and at J to 6 bases, leaving 8 bases not matched to a gene. The CDR3 DNA reads as TGTGCCTGGAGCGGACAGGCCTCGGGTCAGCCCCAGCATTTT. Protein product: CAWSGQASGQPQHF.

The chain employs TRBV7-3 and TRBJ1-6, with TRBD1 matching over 10 bases. The CDR3 length is 14 residues. Unmatched junction bases numbered 5, after V lost 5 bases and J lost 10 bases. Germline loops: CDR1 SGHTA, CDR2 FQGTGA. CDR3 sequence (DNA): TGTGCCAGCAGCGCGGGACAGGGGAACTCACCCCTCCACTTT. This translates into CASSAGQGNSPLHF.

This clone was picked up a small number of times. The chain is built from TRBV5-4 and TRBJ2-7, with D possibly TRBD2 on 5 matching bases. This CDR3 contains 16 residues. V lost 0 bases to trimming and J lost 2 bases, with 15 bases between them. Germline loops: CDR1 SGHNT, CDR2 YYREEE (reference sequence). CDR3 bases: TGTGCCAGCAGCTTGGAGGGAGCCAGGCGGGCCTACGAGCAGTACTTC. This codes for CASSLEGARRAYEQYF.

The CDR3 DNA sequence: TGTGCCAGCAGTTACCCCTCGGGACAGGGGAACTATGGCTACACCTTC. Residues: CASSYPSGQGNYGYTF. This chain uses TRBV5-6 with TRBJ1-2, with 10 positions matching TRBD1. This CDR3 has 16 residues. Germline V CDR1 and CDR2: SGHDT, YYEEEE. The J segment lost 2 bases and the V segment lost 5 bases, leaving 9 bases of the junction unmatched.

The V gene is TRBV5-6, the J gene TRBJ2-7, with TRBD2 matching 8 bases. The V gene end was trimmed by 3 bases and the J gene end by 6 bases; junction bases not matched to a gene: 14. Germline CDR1 SGHDT, CDR2 YYEEEE. The CDR3 sequence is 16 residues long. CDR3 sequence: CASSSHTGTSLSEQYF. In DNA form, the CDR3 reads TGTGCCAGCAGCTCACATACCGGGACTAGTTTATCCGAGCAGTACTTC.

The chain links TRBV6-2 or TRBV6-3 to TRBJ2-7, with 8 bases fitting TRBD1. This CDR3 has 14 amino acids. Losses at the gene ends were 1 base for V and 6 bases for J; bases not matched to a gene: 5. Germline CDR1 reads MNHEY; CDR2 reads SVGEGT. DNA for the CDR3: TGTGCCAGCAGTTACTTTACAGGGGGAAGCGAGCAGTACTTC. Translating gives CASSYFTGGSEQYF.

V is TRBV27 and J is TRBJ1-5; possible D gene TRBD1, 5 bases. Germline V gene sequence: CDR1 MNHEY, CDR2 SMNVEV (reference sequence). V was shortened by 0 bases and J by 7 bases, with 10 bases between the two germline ends. CDR3 length: 14 residues. CDR3 coding DNA: TGTGCCAGCAGTTTATCAGGGGCAAGCCAGCCCCAGCATTTT. Protein product: CASSLSGASQPQHF.